The 20 T cell receptor beta chains given below trace back to one sample, sequenced in a study of cytomegalovirus exposure and HLA in healthy donors. Vbeta (60) and Jbeta (13) primers were used in the PCR. This table comes from immunoSEQ multiplex PCR, and its TCRdb copy is limited to in-frame clones, with some not included. There are 300,000 or so clones in the sample; approximately 84% occur only once, and approximately 2% lies in the top ten. The sequenced sample was PBMCs. All receptors come from a woman aged 40 to 50 in good health and CMV-seropositive.

This clone was observed a handful of times. The chain recombines TRBV9 with TRBJ1-2; TRBD1 aligns across 9 bases. This CDR3 region has 15 residues. V gave up 3 bases and J gave up 7 bases; unmatched junction bases: 10. Germline CDR1 and CDR2: SGDLS and YYNGEE. CDR3 region: CASSGPGQGIGGYTF. DNA of the CDR3: TGTGCCAGCAGCGGGCCGGGACAGGGAATTGGTGGCTACACCTTC.

This clone is a singleton in its sample. CDR3 DNA sequence: TGTGCCAGCTCCCCGGGGGGGGGCCCTGAAGCTTTCTTT. Protein product: CASSPGGGPEAFF. This chain links TRBV18 with TRBJ1-1, with D possibly being TRBD1 (6 bases). CDR1 and CDR2 (germline): KGHSH, LQKENI. The CDR3 has 13 residues. V dropped 6 bases and J dropped 6 bases, with 14 bases sitting between them.

The rearrangement joins TRBV9 to TRBJ2-7; TRBD2 aligns across 9 bases. Germline trimming cut 0 bases from V and 7 bases from J; bases unmatched to any gene: 5. This CDR3 has 14 amino acids. CDR1 is SGDLS and CDR2 is YYNGEE in the germline V gene. DNA for the CDR3: TGTGCCAGCAGCGTAGTGGCGGGAGGGGGGGAGCAGTACTTC. This codes for CASSVVAGGGEQYF.

This chain connects TRBV19 to TRBJ1-5, with TRBD1 identical over 8 bases. Germline trimming cut 6 bases from V and 2 bases from J; bases unmatched to any gene: 3. This CDR3 is 14 amino acids long. Germline V gives CDR1 LNHDA, CDR2 SQIVND (reference sequence). CDR3 loop: CASSGQGGNQPQHF. CDR3 DNA: TGTGCCAGTAGCGGACAGGGTGGCAATCAGCCCCAGCATTTT. The whole variable domain, remainder taken from reference TRBV19 and TRBJ1-5, is DGGITQSPKYLFRKEGQNVTLSCEQNLNHDAMYWYRQDPGQGLRLIYYSQIVNDFQKGDIAEGYSVSREKKESFPLTVTSAQKNPTAFYLCASSGQGGNQPQHFGDGTRLSIL.

This rearrangement joins TRBV7-6 to TRBJ1-4, with D perhaps matching TRBD1 (5 bases). Trimming cost V 2 bases and J 3 bases, with 7 bases left between them. The CDR3 has 14 amino acids. The germline CDR1 and CDR2 sequences are SGHVS and FNYEAQ. CDR3 region: CASSLTGANEKLFF. As DNA, the CDR3 is TGTGCCAGCAGCTTAACGGGGGCTAATGAAAAACTGTTTTTT.

CDR3 in DNA: TGTGCCAGCAGCAATACCGGGGACACTGAAGCTTTCTTT. It is translated as CASSNTGDTEAFF. The chain has TRBV2 and TRBJ1-1, with D uncertain. Trimming left V 6 bases short and J 3 bases short, with 11 bases between. CDR1 is SNHLY and CDR2 is FYNNEI in the germline V gene. CDR3 length equals 13 residues. The variable domain in full, completed from reference TRBV2 and TRBJ1-1, reads EPEVTQTPSHQVTQMGQEVILRCVPISNHLYFYWYRQILGQKVEFLVSFYNNEISEKSEIFDDQFSVERPDGSNFTLKIRSTKLEDSAMYFCASSNTGDTEAFFGQGTRLTVV.

The chain couples TRBV4-3 to TRBJ2-3, with 13 bases fitting TRBD2. V shed 3 bases, J shed 4 bases, and the junction held 7 bases outside the gene matches. In germline, CDR1 is LGHNA, CDR2 YSLEER. The CDR3 totals 17 residues. The DNA of the CDR3 is TGCGCCAGCAGCCAGGACTTGACTAGCGGGAGGTCAGATACGCAGTATTTT. This codes for CASSQDLTSGRSDTQYF.

The CDR3 reads CAISRTEAPYEQYF. The CDR3 DNA sequence: TGTGCCATCAGTCGGACAGAAGCACCGTACGAGCAGTACTTC. The chain joins TRBV10-3 to TRBJ2-7; a weak D match, TRBD1 (6 bases). Germline V CDR1 and CDR2: ENHRY, SYGVKD. V was trimmed by 5 bases and J by 4 bases, leaving 15 bases between them. There are 14 residues in the CDR3.

The chain recombines TRBV19 with TRBJ1-2, with D perhaps matching TRBD1 (5 bases). The CDR3 is 12 residues long. The V gene's germline CDR1 is LNHDA and CDR2 SQIVND (reference sequence). Trimming left V 10 bases short and J 4 bases short, with 13 bases between. CDR3 sequence reads: CATPGLIYGYTF. DNA for the CDR3: TGTGCCACCCCGGGACTGATCTATGGCTACACCTTC.

The chain carries TRBV18 and TRBJ2-5; 14 positions agree with TRBD2. J was trimmed by 5 bases and V by 6 bases; bases with no gene match: 8. The CDR3 is 16 residues long. The germline V gene encodes CDR1 KGHSH and CDR2 LQKENI. The CDR3: CASSPGTSGSAETQYF. The CDR3 nucleotides read TGTGCCAGCTCTCCGGGGACTAGCGGGAGTGCGGAGACCCAGTACTTC. The full variable domain, completed using reference TRBV18 and TRBJ2-5, is NAGVMQNPRHLVRRRGQEARLRCSPMKGHSHVYWYRQLPEEGLKFMVYLQKENIIDESGMPKERFSAEFPKEGPSILRIQQVVRGDSAAYFCASSPGTSGSAETQYFGPGTRLLVL.

This clone was observed a single time. CDR3 sequence: CASSLRTGYEQYF. The CDR3 nucleotides are TGTGCCAGCAGTTTACGGACAGGGTACGAGCAGTACTTC. The gene calls are TRBV27 and TRBJ2-7; 8 bases are a match to TRBD1. The CDR3 is 13 amino acids. The junction had 1 base not matched to a gene; V was cut back by 2 bases and J by 4 bases. From germline, CDR1 is MNHEY and CDR2 SMNVEV (reference sequence).

The chain links TRBV10-3 to TRBJ1-2; 9 positions match TRBD1. The V and J ends lost 4 bases and 1 base, in that order; junction bases with no gene match: 4. The germline V gene has CDR1 ENHRY and CDR2 SYGVKD. The CDR3 covers 15 residues. The CDR3 coding sequence is TGTGCCATCAGTGCCCGACAGGGGGGTAACTATGGCTACACCTTC. Its translation is CAISARQGGNYGYTF.

This clone showed up just a few times. The rearrangement joins TRBV27 to TRBJ2-7; D call uncertain. CDR1 MNHEY and CDR2 SMNVEV come from the germline V gene (reference sequence). V was cut by 3 bases and J by 0 bases, with 9 bases left in between. The CDR3 length is 14 residues. Here the CDR3 reads CASSFGTASYEQYF. CDR3 coding DNA: TGTGCCAGCAGTTTTGGTACAGCCTCCTACGAGCAGTACTTC.

This clone has only one observation. The chain combines TRBV27 with TRBJ2-2; D is unclear. CDR3 length equals 15 residues. The V end lost 5 bases, the J end lost 2 bases, and 12 bases lay between the germline ends. The germline V gene has CDR1 MNHEY and CDR2 SMNVEV (reference sequence). Here the CDR3 DNA reads TGTGCCAGCAGTAGCCGCAGGCGTAACACCGGGGAGCTGTTTTTT. This codes for CASSSRRRNTGELFF.

This chain joins TRBV5-6 and TRBJ2-2; 7 nucleotides agree with TRBD2. J lost 7 bases, V lost 1 base, and 13 bases had no gene match. This CDR3 has 17 residues. Germline V gives CDR1 SGHDT, CDR2 YYEEEE. In nucleotides, the CDR3 is TGTGCCAGCAGCTTGTTCGTCGGGGGGAGATTTGTCGGGGAGCTGTTTTTT. Protein: CASSLFVGGRFVGELFF.

The V gene is TRBV28, the J gene TRBJ2-7; 9 positions match TRBD1. V lost 5 bases to trimming and J lost 5 bases; unmatched junction nucleotides: 10. This CDR3 has 15 residues. In germline, CDR1 is MDHEN, CDR2 SYDVKM. The DNA of the CDR3 is TGTGCCAGCAGTGCCTTGGGAGGACAGGGGAACGAGCAGTACTTC. Amino acids: CASSALGGQGNEQYF.

The chain uses TRBV9 and TRBJ2-3; D perhaps matches TRBD1 (5 bases). Germline CDR1 and CDR2: SGDLS and YYNGEE. This CDR3 comprises 15 residues. V was trimmed by 3 bases and J by 4 bases, leaving 15 bases between them. The CDR3 reads CASSAYSRVPDTQYF. In nucleotides, the CDR3 is TGTGCCAGCAGCGCATATTCCAGGGTTCCAGATACGCAGTATTTT. Full variable domain (rest looked up from reference TRBV9 and TRBJ2-3): DSGVTQTPKHLITATGQRVTLRCSPRSGDLSVYWYQQSLDQGLQFLIQYYNGEERAKGNILERFSAQQFPDLHSELNLSSLELGDSALYFCASSAYSRVPDTQYFGPGTRLTVL.

This chain connects TRBV7-9 to TRBJ1-5, with D maybe TRBD1 (5 bases). CDR1 is SEHNR and CDR2 is FQNEAQ in the germline V gene (reference sequence). V lost 5 bases to trimming and J lost 5 bases, with 16 bases between them. This CDR3 comprises 15 residues. The CDR3 region is CASSLQGGGYQPQHF. The CDR3 DNA is TGTGCCAGCAGCCTGCAGGGAGGAGGGTATCAGCCCCAGCATTTT.

V usage is TRBV19 and J usage is TRBJ1-4; no clear D gene. The CDR3 is made up of 14 amino acids. Trimming pared 0 bases from V and 6 bases from J, leaving 8 bases between. The germline CDR1 and CDR2 sequences are LNHDA and SQIVND (reference sequence). The CDR3 here is CASSIDWPDEKLFF. DNA for the CDR3: TGTGCCAGTAGTATAGATTGGCCTGATGAAAAACTGTTTTTT.

This chain links TRBV7-2 with TRBJ1-5, with 8 bases matching TRBD1. With 5 bases clipped from V and 6 bases from J, the junction kept 9 bases outside the gene matches. CDR3 length equals 15 residues. Per germline, CDR1 SGHTA and CDR2 FQGNSA. The CDR3 sequence is CASSPGAGGGQPQHF. CDR3 bases: TGTGCCAGCAGCCCAGGTGCAGGGGGCGGTCAGCCCCAGCATTTT.